Presented here are 17 T cell receptor beta chains from one specimen sequenced in a study of cytotoxic CD8 clonotypes in ibrutinib-treated CLL. TCRdb's table, derived via immunoSEQ multiplex PCR, lists solely in-frame clones and lacks some. Here the sample spans about 28,000 clones, about three fifths being singletons. Here the sequenced sample was PBMCs, taken before ibrutinib treatment. The receptors originated from a human donor with chronic lymphocytic leukemia.

V and J are TRBV9 and TRBJ1-3, with D perhaps matching TRBD1 (6 bases). From germline, CDR1 is SGDLS and CDR2 YYNGEE. V lost 2 bases to trimming and J lost 0 bases, with 9 bases between them. The CDR3 is 15 amino acids. The CDR3 DNA follows: TGTGCCAGCAGCGTGGACAGAAGCTCTGGAAACACCATATATTTT. It translates to CASSVDRSSGNTIYF.

This chain links TRBV11-2 with TRBJ2-7; D gene uncertain. Trimming took off 0 bases at V and 3 bases at J, with 6 bases between the two ends. This CDR3 is 13 amino acids long. CDR1 is SGHAT and CDR2 is FQNNGV in the germline V gene. The CDR3: CASSLEFYYEQYF. The CDR3, as DNA: TGTGCCAGCAGCTTAGAATTTTACTACGAGCAGTACTTC. Full variable domain (remainder filled in from reference TRBV11-2 and TRBJ2-7): EAGVAQSPRYKIIEKRQSVAFWCNPISGHATLYWYQQILGQGPKLLIQFQNNGVVDDSQLPKDRFSAERLKGVDSTLKIQPAKLEDSAVYLCASSLEFYYEQYFGPGTRLTVT.

The chain has TRBV18 and TRBJ2-3; D is perhaps TRBD1 (5 bases). Trimming left V 3 bases short and J 0 bases short, with 10 bases between. Germline-derived CDR1 and CDR2 are KGHSH and LQKENI. This CDR3 region has 15 residues. The CDR3, as DNA: TGTGCCAGCTCACCTTTCGACAGTAGCACAGATACGCAGTATTTT. This gives the protein CASSPFDSSTDTQYF.

The gene calls are TRBV27 and TRBJ2-3; D is unclear. Germline V gives CDR1 MNHEY, CDR2 SMNVEV (reference sequence). V was cut by 6 bases and J by 6 bases, with 10 bases left in between. The length of the CDR3 is 12 residues. Here the CDR3 DNA reads TGTGCCAGCAGACCGGCTGGGGATACGCAGTATTTT. Its protein is CASRPAGDTQYF.

This clone came up a few times. The J gene is TRBJ2-2, the V gene TRBV7-6, with 9 bases identical to TRBD2. This CDR3 is 16 amino acids long. V trimming: 5 bases; J trimming: 5 bases; junction bases outside the gene matches: 9. CDR1 and CDR2 (germline): SGHVS, FNYEAQ. CDR3 nucleotides: TGTGCCAGCAGCGTCCTTAGCGGGAGTAGGACCGGGGAGCTGTTTTTT. This gives the protein CASSVLSGSRTGELFF. The whole variable domain, remainder taken from reference TRBV7-6 and TRBJ2-2, is GAGVSQSPRYKVTKRGQDVALRCDPISGHVSLYWYRQALGQGPEFLTYFNYEAQQDKSGLPNDRFSAERPEGSISTLTIQRTEQRDSAMYRCASSVLSGSRTGELFFGEGSRLTVL.

The genes are TRBV18 and TRBJ2-7, with 10 bases that match TRBD1. V lost 4 bases to trimming and J lost 3 bases; unmatched junction nucleotides: 9. The CDR3 loop spans 16 amino acids. CDR1 KGHSH and CDR2 LQKENI come from the germline V gene. This CDR3 reads CASSLGTGVGGYEQYF. The CDR3 DNA is TGTGCCAGCTCACTCGGGACAGGGGTAGGGGGCTACGAGCAGTACTTC.

The rearrangement joins TRBV6-1 to TRBJ1-6; D gene uncertain. The CDR3 length is 14 residues. Germline assignment: CDR1 MNHNS and CDR2 SASEGT. V shed 3 bases and J shed 9 bases, with 12 bases lying between them. CDR3 sequence: CASSDQKETSPLHF. The CDR3, as DNA: TGTGCCAGCAGTGATCAAAAGGAGACTTCACCCCTCCACTTT.

CDR3 in DNA: TGTGCCAGCAGCTTCCAGGTTGGGCTCCCCTATGGCTACACCTTC. Translating gives CASSFQVGLPYGYTF. The gene calls are TRBV11-2 and TRBJ1-2; D gene uncertain. V lost 3 bases and J 4 bases, leaving 15 bases between the germline ends. This CDR3 region has 15 residues. Germline assignment: CDR1 SGHAT and CDR2 FQNNGV. Based on the CDR3 plus reference TRBV11-2 and TRBJ1-2, the full variable domain is EAGVAQSPRYKIIEKRQSVAFWCNPISGHATLYWYQQILGQGPKLLIQFQNNGVVDDSQLPKDRFSAERLKGVDSTLKIQPAKLEDSAVYLCASSFQVGLPYGYTFGSGTRLTVV.

The V call is TRBV19, the J call TRBJ2-3; the match to TRBD1 covers 12 bases. The germline CDR1 and CDR2 sequences are LNHDA and SQIVND (reference sequence). The CDR3 runs to 17 residues. V lost 8 bases to trimming and J lost 3 bases; unmatched junction nucleotides: 12. The CDR3 DNA is TGTGCCAGTGGTGGGACAGGGGGCCGGTTAGGGACAGATACGCAGTATTTT. Protein product: CASGGTGGRLGTDTQYF. The full variable domain, its missing parts supplied by reference TRBV19 and TRBJ2-3, is DGGITQSPKYLFRKEGQNVTLSCEQNLNHDAMYWYRQDPGQGLRLIYYSQIVNDFQKGDIAEGYSVSREKKESFPLTVTSAQKNPTAFYLCASGGTGGRLGTDTQYFGPGTRLTVL.

The CDR3 DNA is TGTGCCAGCGGCGGGCCCTCGAACACTGAAGCTTTCTTT. Amino acid sequence: CASGGPSNTEAFF. J is TRBJ1-1 and V is TRBV6-5; unclear D gene. V gave up 8 bases and J gave up 1 base, with 11 bases separating them. CDR3 length: 13 residues. Germline-derived CDR1 and CDR2 are MNHEY and SVGAGI.

This clone appeared a few times. The chain joins TRBV28 to TRBJ2-7; the match to TRBD1 covers 9 bases. The length of the CDR3 is 15 residues. V lost 6 bases and J lost 4; bases outside the gene matches: 10. Germline V gene sequence: CDR1 MDHEN, CDR2 SYDVKM. The CDR3 nucleotides are TGTGCCAGCAGACCGGGACAGGGATTCCAATACGAGCAGTACTTC. Amino acid sequence: CASRPGQGFQYEQYF.

This sequence joins TRBV11-2 and TRBJ2-3, with 10 positions matching TRBD2. The CDR3 is 16 residues long. V trimming: 3 bases; J trimming: 4 bases; junction bases outside the gene matches: 7. Germline CDR1 SGHAT, CDR2 FQNNGV. Written as DNA, the CDR3 is TGTGCCAGCAGCTTGGGAGCTAGCGGGGGTGCAGATACGCAGTATTTT. It is translated as CASSLGASGGADTQYF.

The rearrangement uses TRBV10-3 and TRBJ1-1; 7 bases line up with TRBD1. The CDR3 extends over 14 amino acids. V trimming: 7 bases; J trimming: 0 bases; junction bases outside the gene matches: 5. Germline lookup yields CDR1 ENHRY and CDR2 SYGVKD. CDR3 nucleotide sequence: TGTGCCATCAAAGGGGGCACGATGAACACTGAAGCTTTCTTT. It translates to CAIKGGTMNTEAFF.

This clone has only a few counts. The chain is built from TRBV29-1 and TRBJ1-2, with D perhaps matching TRBD1 (5 bases). The CDR3 sequence is 12 residues long. The V gene lost 3 bases and the J gene lost 3 bases, with 8 bases spanning the gap. CDR1 is SQVTM and CDR2 is ANQGSEA in the germline V gene. As DNA, the CDR3 is TGCAGCGTTGACCAGGGCGACTATGGCTACACCTTC. This translates into CSVDQGDYGYTF.

The chain uses TRBV30 and TRBJ2-1; D may be TRBD1 (6 bases). V lost 0 bases and J lost 12, with 15 bases in between. This CDR3 has 13 amino acids. Germline CDR1 and CDR2: GTSNPN and SVGIG (reference sequence). CDR3 sequence: CAWSVSVQGRQFF. The CDR3, as DNA: TGTGCCTGGAGTGTATCGGTACAGGGAAGGCAGTTCTTC.

The chain links TRBV2 to TRBJ2-3; TRBD2 is a possible D gene (5 bases). Trimming stripped 3 bases from V and 0 bases from J, with 16 bases between. The CDR3 consists of 17 residues. Germline values: CDR1 SNHLY, CDR2 FYNNEI. The CDR3 nucleotides are TGTGCCAGCAGTGACCCCCCTGAGCGGATTAGCACAGATACGCAGTATTTT. Encoded protein: CASSDPPERISTDTQYF. The full variable domain, in which reference TRBV2 and TRBJ2-3 provide the parts outside the CDR3, is EPEVTQTPSHQVTQMGQEVILRCVPISNHLYFYWYRQILGQKVEFLVSFYNNEISEKSEIFDDQFSVERPDGSNFTLKIRSTKLEDSAMYFCASSDPPERISTDTQYFGPGTRLTVL.

This clone was counted only a few times. The chain uses TRBV6-5 and TRBJ1-2; D gene uncertain. CDR1 MNHEY and CDR2 SVGAGI come from the germline V gene. V lost 2 bases to trimming and J lost 2 bases, with 9 bases between them. This CDR3 contains 14 residues. CDR3 sequence reads: CASSYKGRNYGYTF. Written as DNA, the CDR3 is TGTGCCAGCAGTTACAAAGGCAGGAACTATGGCTACACCTTC.